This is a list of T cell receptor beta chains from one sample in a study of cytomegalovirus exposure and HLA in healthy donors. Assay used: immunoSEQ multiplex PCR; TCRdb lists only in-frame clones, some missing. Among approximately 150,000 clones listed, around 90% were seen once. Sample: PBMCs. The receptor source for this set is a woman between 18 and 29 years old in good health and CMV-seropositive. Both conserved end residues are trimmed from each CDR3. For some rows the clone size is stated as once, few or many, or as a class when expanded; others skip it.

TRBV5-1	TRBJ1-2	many	ASSFSSGAYGYT
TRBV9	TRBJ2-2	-	ASSVGPRSGAGELF
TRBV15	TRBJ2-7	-	ATSTLWTGDYEQY
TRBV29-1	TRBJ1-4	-	SGLTGVGEKLF
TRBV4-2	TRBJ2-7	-	ASSQEQGYEQY
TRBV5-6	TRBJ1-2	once	ASSSGRSNYGYT
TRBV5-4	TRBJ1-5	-	ASSPRHQTGPQPQH
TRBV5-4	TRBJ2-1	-	ASSRGQENEQF
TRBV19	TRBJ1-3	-	ASSIGGARDEGNTIY
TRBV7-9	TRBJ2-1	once	ASSASPGYNEQF
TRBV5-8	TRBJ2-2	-	ASSYGLNTGELF
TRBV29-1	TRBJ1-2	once	SVRTGGYGYT
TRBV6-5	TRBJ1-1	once	ASSYGQGSNTEAF
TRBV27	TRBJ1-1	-	ASRGTPLNTEAF
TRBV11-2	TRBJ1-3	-	ASRTLREQGPGNTIY
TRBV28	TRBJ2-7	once	ASQRASGPYEQY
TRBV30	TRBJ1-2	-	AWSAWEGYGYT
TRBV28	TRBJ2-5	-	ASSPSGSGNKTQY
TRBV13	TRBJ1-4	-	ASSLTNPGQFNEKLF
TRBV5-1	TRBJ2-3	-	ASSPLRFTDTQY